The TCR beta chain under discussion was sequenced for a study of long-term antiretroviral therapy in people with HIV. Study-wide results and caveats: Drawn between the mid-2000s and the late 2010s, the blood was possibly obtained under older ART regimens. Patients on ART gained diversity, which nonetheless stayed below transplant donor controls.

Worth noting for this clone: Its antigen is unknown.

At least two post-ART and at least one pre-ART PBMC sample were available for each donor. Version v3.0 of the immunoSEQ assay ran at survey level. TCRdb keeps only in-frame clones here, not all; method: immunoSEQ multiplex PCR. The table records 15,000 to 20,000 clones, roughly 73% of them present only once. The V gene lost 3 bases and the J gene lost 0 bases, with 12 bases spanning the gap. Germline V CDR1 and CDR2: KGHSH, LQKENI. The CDR3 runs 15 residues. The chain combines TRBV18 with TRBJ2-7, with TRBD1 as a possible D gene (5 bases). Source: unsorted PBMCs, taken at the start of antiretroviral therapy, before treatment. The source of this sequence is a woman aged 40 to 49 with HIV. The CDR3 here is CASSPGYDSSYEQYF. In nucleotides, the CDR3 is TGTGCCAGCTCACCGGGGTATGACAGCTCCTACGAGCAGTACTTC.